Here is one T cell receptor (beta chain) with its context. What it binds is not known. This CDR3 contains 15 residues. The trim removed 6 bases at V and 6 bases at J, leaving 12 bases unmatched. CDR1 DFQATT and CDR2 SNEGSKA come from the germline V gene (reference sequence). The sample is drawn from a study of T cells in Graves' hyperthyroidism and ophthalmopathy. Regarding the study as a whole: Appearing also in blood were most of the thyroid clonotypes expanded above 0.001.

Amplified TCR beta CDR3 regions derived from RNA transcripts. The TCR CDR3 was amplified in a first-round RT-PCR using the HTBI primer set. Each CDR3 protein is one row after TCRdb ran MiXCR on the multiplex PCR reads. The repertoire holds about 500,000 distinct CDR3 sequences, with around 15% as singletons. The sequencing input was blood. The receptor was isolated from a woman between 18 and 29 years old with Graves' hyperthyroidism. The chain is built from TRBV20-1 and TRBJ2-3; 10 bases are shared with TRBD2. The DNA for the CDR3 is TGCAGTGCCAGCCTCAGACTAGCGGGTCGGGATACGCAGTATTTT. It translates to CSASLRLAGRDTQYF.